The clone carrying this TCR beta chain was seen just once. This sample is drawn from a study of blood T cell repertoires in COVID-19. Across the whole study: PBMCs, B-cell-depleted T cells, or T cells were the source of the cDNA or gDNA that made up the material.

The germline gives CDR1 MNHNS, CDR2 SASEGT. This CDR3 has 16 amino acids. Trimming removed 4 bases at V and 0 bases at J, with 13 bases between. In the original processing: Reference gene primer amplification gave nucleated cell count estimates. Assay: immunoSEQ multiplex PCR; the TCRdb copy retains only in-frame clones and omits some. V, J and clone size derive from that table, while D and trimming were established from the DNA sequence. The table has about 180,000 clones, about 78% seen once. This sequence joins TRBV6-1 and TRBJ1-5, with D perhaps TRBD1 (6 bases). This receptor was obtained from a woman aged 45 to 65 who had recovered from COVID-19. The sample consisted of PBMCs or T cells enriched from blood (not recorded which). The CDR3 protein is CASSVRGGDSNQPQHF. Here the CDR3 DNA reads TGTGCCAGCAGTGTAAGGGGGGGGGATAGCAATCAGCCCCAGCATTTT.